What follows are 29 T cell receptor beta chains derived from one specimen sequenced in a study of cytomegalovirus exposure and HLA in healthy donors. Use of 60 Vbeta and 13 Jbeta primers characterized the PCR. Using immunoSEQ multiplex PCR, the repertoire was profiled, and TCRdb retains in-frame clones only, with some absent. Of 100,000 or so clones listed, approximately 69% were seen once; the top ten hold 3.2%. Sequencing used PBMCs. The source is a man aged 25 to 40 in good health and CMV-seronegative.

This clone was detected only once. The chain is built from TRBV18 and TRBJ2-2; 11 bases are shared with TRBD2. Germline CDR1 KGHSH, CDR2 LQKENI. The V and J ends lost 3 bases and 0 bases, in that order; junction bases with no gene match: 3. This CDR3 region has 17 residues. Here the CDR3 reads CASSPALAGANTGELFF. In nucleotides, the CDR3 is TGTGCCAGCTCACCGGCACTAGCGGGAGCGAACACCGGGGAGCTGTTTTTT.

This chain uses TRBV2 with TRBJ2-3, with D possibly being TRBD1 (7 bases). CDR1 is SNHLY and CDR2 is FYNNEI in the germline V gene. CDR3 length equals 15 residues. The germline V and J ends were trimmed by 4 bases and 4 bases, with 15 bases remaining between them. The CDR3 DNA reads as TGTGCCAGCAGTGCAGGGGGTGGAGGGGCAGATACGCAGTATTTT. It encodes CASSAGGGGADTQYF.

V usage is TRBV7-9 and J usage is TRBJ1-6; D gene uncertain. Trimming took off 6 bases at V and 9 bases at J, with 12 bases between the two ends. This CDR3 has 13 residues. Germline CDR1 SEHNR, CDR2 FQNEAQ (reference sequence). The DNA for the CDR3 is TGTGCCAGCAGAGAGAGAAATGGTTCACCCCTCCACTTT. Encoded protein: CASRERNGSPLHF.

The gene calls are TRBV9 and TRBJ1-1; TRBD1 is a possible D gene (6 bases). The CDR3 totals 13 residues. Between the trimmed V and J ends, which lost 6 bases and 2 bases, there was a span of 11 bases. Germline loops: CDR1 SGDLS, CDR2 YYNGEE. CDR3 nucleotide sequence: TGTGCCAGCACTCGACAGGCTAACACTGAAGCTTTCTTT. Its protein product is CASTRQANTEAFF.

The chain is built from TRBV19 and TRBJ2-7; the match to TRBD2 covers 14 bases. Germline assignment: CDR1 LNHDA and CDR2 SQIVND (reference sequence). Trimming at V came to 3 bases and at J to 9 bases, leaving 7 bases not matched to a gene. This CDR3 is built from 15 residues. CDR3 DNA sequence: TGTGCCAGTAGTATCAGGGGACTAGCGGGAGCAATGCAGTACTTC. It codes for CASSIRGLAGAMQYF.

Comment on this clone: Germline is not matched at one junction end, which may reflect a read error. The V and J genes are TRBV7-9 and TRBJ2-1; TRBD1 matches at 10 bases. Looked up from germline, CDR1 is SEHNR and CDR2 is FQNEAQ (reference sequence). This CDR3 is 16 amino acids long. The DNA of the CDR3 is TGTTCCAGCAGCTTAGATTCGGGACAGGGGTACAATGAGCAGTTCTTC. Residues: CSSSLDSGQGYNEQFF.

The table lists this clone with a few counts. The V gene is TRBV5-8, the J gene TRBJ2-1; 11 bases map to TRBD1. CDR1 and CDR2 from the germline V gene are SGHTS and YDEGEE. J was trimmed by 9 bases and V by 2 bases; bases with no gene match: 10. The CDR3 covers 16 residues. For the CDR3, the DNA is TGTGCCAGCAGCTTAGTTTTGGGGACAGGGGGTCCTGAGCAGTTCTTC. It yields the protein CASSLVLGTGGPEQFF.

The rearrangement links TRBV7-2 to TRBJ1-2; TRBD1 aligns across 7 bases. Germline CDR1 is SGHTA and CDR2 is FQGNSA. The CDR3 consists of 14 residues. Trimming at V came to 1 base and at J to 6 bases, leaving 5 bases not matched to a gene. In DNA form, the CDR3 reads TGTGCCAGCAGCTTAGACAGGGGACAAGATGGCTACACCTTC. It encodes CASSLDRGQDGYTF. Variable domain in full (rest from reference TRBV7-2 and TRBJ1-2): GAGVSQSPSNKVTEKGKDVELRCDPISGHTALYWYRQSLGQGLEFLIYFQGNSAPDKSGLPSDRFSAERTGGSVSTLTIQRTQQEDSAVYLCASSLDRGQDGYTFGSGTRLTVV.

This CDR3 is CASSLGRGLATDTQYF. DNA of the CDR3: TGTGCCAGCAGCTTGGGTAGGGGATTAGCCACAGATACGCAGTATTTT. The genes are TRBV5-4 and TRBJ2-3, with D possibly being TRBD1 (5 bases). Germline lookup yields CDR1 SGHNT and CDR2 YYREEE (reference sequence). V gave up 0 bases and J gave up 2 bases, with 13 bases separating them. This CDR3 has 16 amino acids.

V gene TRBV18 combines with J gene TRBJ1-5; no clear D. Germline CDR1 reads KGHSH; CDR2 reads LQKENI. V was pared by 5 bases and J by 7 bases, with 6 bases between. The CDR3 is made up of 11 amino acids. CDR3: CASSFRQPQHF. The CDR3 DNA reads TGTGCCAGCTCATTCAGACAGCCCCAGCATTTT.

The gene calls are TRBV30 and TRBJ2-2, with 9 bases aligning to TRBD2. The CDR3 runs to 15 residues. The germline gives CDR1 GTSNPN, CDR2 SVGIG (reference sequence). The ends lost 5 bases at V and 5 bases at J; junction bases unmatched: 9. CDR3 in amino acids: CAWDRAGGFTGELFF. The CDR3 DNA follows: TGTGCCTGGGACCGAGCGGGAGGTTTTACCGGGGAGCTGTTTTTT.

This clone has just a few counts. V gene TRBV29-1 combines with J gene TRBJ1-1, with D perhaps matching TRBD1 (5 bases). V was trimmed by 0 bases and J by 4 bases, leaving 12 bases between them. The CDR3 spans 14 residues. The germline gives CDR1 SQVTM, CDR2 ANQGSEA. In nucleotides, the CDR3 is TGCAGCGTTGAAGATAGCGGGGGGAGCACTGAAGCTTTCTTT. Protein sequence: CSVEDSGGSTEAFF.

Only a few counts were recorded for this clone. This rearrangement joins TRBV28 to TRBJ2-5; weak D call: TRBD1 (6 bases). Germline V gene lookup returns CDR1 MDHEN and CDR2 SYDVKM. The V and J ends lost 3 bases and 4 bases respectively, with 9 bases between them. CDR3 size: 13 residues. The CDR3 DNA follows: TGTGCCAGCAGTTTGTCAGGGGTAGAGACCCAGTACTTC. It is translated as CASSLSGVETQYF.

This chain uses TRBV19 with TRBJ1-1; D might be TRBD1 (5 bases). Trimming stripped 7 bases from V and 6 bases from J, with 12 bases between. This CDR3 has 12 residues. Germline V gene lookup returns CDR1 LNHDA and CDR2 SQIVND (reference sequence). Here the CDR3 DNA reads TGTGCCAGTAAGCGCAGGGAGGCTGAAGCTTTCTTT. It yields the protein CASKRREAEAFF.

The rearrangement links TRBV7-3 to TRBJ2-1, with TRBD2 matching 14 bases. CDR1 and CDR2 from the germline V gene are SGHTA and FQGTGA. V gave up 5 bases and J gave up 6 bases; unmatched junction bases: 3. The CDR3 runs to 15 residues. The CDR3 DNA reads TGTGCCAGCAGCCCCGGGACTAGCGGGAGCAATGAGCAGTTCTTC. Protein sequence: CASSPGTSGSNEQFF. Variable domain in full (rest from reference TRBV7-3 and TRBJ2-1): GAGVSQTPSNKVTEKGKYVELRCDPISGHTALYWYRQSLGQGPEFLIYFQGTGAADDSGLPNDRFFAVRPEGSVSTLKIQRTERGDSAVYLCASSPGTSGSNEQFFGPGTRLTVL.

This chain uses TRBV11-2 with TRBJ2-3; 9 bases agree with TRBD2. Per germline, CDR1 SGHAT and CDR2 FQNNGV. The CDR3 extends over 15 amino acids. Losses at the gene ends were 4 bases for V and 2 bases for J; bases not matched to a gene: 4. The CDR3 loop reads CASSSVAGDTDTQYF. The DNA of the CDR3 is TGTGCCAGCAGCTCGGTAGCGGGGGACACAGATACGCAGTATTTT.

This rearrangement joins TRBV18 to TRBJ2-3, with D tentatively TRBD1 (6 bases). V was pared by 3 bases and J by 3 bases, with 13 bases between. CDR3 length: 15 amino acids. Per germline, CDR1 KGHSH and CDR2 LQKENI. The CDR3 loop reads CASSPPGQKTDTQYF. The CDR3 nucleotides read TGTGCCAGCTCACCCCCGGGACAAAAGACAGATACGCAGTATTTT.

V is TRBV7-2 and J is TRBJ1-4; TRBD1 matches at 8 bases. The germline gives CDR1 SGHTA, CDR2 FQGNSA. Germline trimming cut 5 bases from V and 7 bases from J; bases unmatched to any gene: 6. This CDR3 has 14 residues. Here the CDR3 reads CASSAGTGLEKLFF. The CDR3 DNA follows: TGTGCCAGCAGCGCAGGGACAGGACTTGAAAAACTGTTTTTT.

V and J are TRBV7-2 and TRBJ2-7, with 8 bases lining up with TRBD1. V lost 5 bases to trimming and J lost 4 bases; unmatched junction nucleotides: 13. Germline CDR1 and CDR2: SGHTA and FQGNSA. The CDR3 is 16 residues long. The CDR3 protein is CASSGGGAGGLYEQYF. The CDR3 DNA reads TGTGCCAGCAGCGGGGGTGGCGCAGGGGGCTTGTACGAGCAGTACTTC.

CDR3 sequence: CASHRLGAIYQPQHF. In DNA, the CDR3 is TGTGCCAGCCACCGACTAGGGGCTATCTATCAGCCCCAGCATTTT. The chain has TRBV19 and TRBJ1-5; a weak D match, TRBD1 (5 bases). Germline assignment: CDR1 LNHDA and CDR2 SQIVND (reference sequence). V lost 9 bases to trimming and J lost 5 bases, with 20 bases between them. This CDR3 region has 15 residues.

The rearrangement links TRBV2 to TRBJ2-5; 10 nucleotides match TRBD1. The V gene's germline CDR1 is SNHLY and CDR2 FYNNEI. The CDR3 runs 14 residues. Unmatched junction bases numbered 5, after V lost 6 bases and J lost 4 bases. The chain's CDR3 is CASSKTGGGETQYF. CDR3 DNA: TGTGCCAGCAGCAAGACAGGGGGCGGAGAGACCCAGTACTTC.

The V and J genes are TRBV7-9 and TRBJ2-7; no firm D call. Per the germline V gene, CDR1 is SEHNR and CDR2 is FQNEAQ (reference sequence). The CDR3 length is 12 residues. V was pared by 4 bases and J by 11 bases, with 15 bases between. CDR3 sequence (DNA): TGTGCCAGCAGCTCCGGAGTAGATGAGGAGTACTTC. This codes for CASSSGVDEEYF.

The chain carries TRBV30 and TRBJ2-2, with TRBD2 matching over 8 bases. The CDR3 length is 14 residues. Germline V gene sequence: CDR1 GTSNPN, CDR2 SVGIG (reference sequence). V gave up 3 bases and J gave up 5 bases; unmatched junction bases: 5. DNA for the CDR3: TGTGCCTGGAGAGATCAGCGGGAGACCGGGGAGCTGTTTTTT. Translating it yields CAWRDQRETGELFF.

The rearrangement joins TRBV5-4 to TRBJ2-3; TRBD1 might be the D (6 bases). In germline, CDR1 is SGHNT, CDR2 YYREEE (reference sequence). The CDR3 is made up of 14 amino acids. Trimming took off 2 bases at V and 2 bases at J, with 9 bases between the two ends. The CDR3 DNA sequence: TGTGCCAGCAGCTTAAGACAGGCCACAGATACGCAGTATTTT. It codes for CASSLRQATDTQYF.

The chain joins TRBV19 to TRBJ2-7, with 11 bases identical to TRBD2. CDR3 length equals 14 residues. V gave up 6 bases and J gave up 2 bases; unmatched junction bases: 3. The germline gives CDR1 LNHDA, CDR2 SQIVND (reference sequence). The DNA for the CDR3 is TGTGCCAGTAGCCCGACTAGCGGGACCTACGAGCAGTACTTC. It yields the protein CASSPTSGTYEQYF.

CDR3 coding DNA: TGTGCCAGTAGTCCAGGGACTAGCGGGAGGGAGGGTGAGCAGTTCTTC. It is translated as CASSPGTSGREGEQFF. This chain uses TRBV19 with TRBJ2-1, with 16 bases fitting TRBD2. CDR3 size: 16 residues. Germline CDR1 and CDR2: LNHDA and SQIVND (reference sequence). J lost 9 bases, V lost 5 bases, and 7 bases had no gene match.

The chain recombines TRBV10-3 with TRBJ1-2; possibly TRBD1 for D (6 bases). Germline values: CDR1 ENHRY, CDR2 SYGVKD. The V gene lost 6 bases and the J gene lost 6 bases, with 23 bases spanning the gap. This CDR3 spans 16 amino acids. CDR3 in DNA: TGTGCCATCAGCTCGCCGAGCACACGAGGGGGGGATGGCTACACCTTC. Translation: CAISSPSTRGGDGYTF.

V usage is TRBV5-4 and J usage is TRBJ2-5, with TRBD2 matching 7 bases. Losses at the gene ends were 1 base for V and 5 bases for J; bases not matched to a gene: 2. From germline, CDR1 is SGHNT and CDR2 YYREEE (reference sequence). CDR3 length: 13 amino acids. The CDR3 region has the DNA TGTGCCAGCAGCTTGTGGGGGGGGGAGACCCAGTACTTC. Amino acid sequence: CASSLWGGETQYF.

Concerning this clone: The junction does not match germline at one end; this may be a read error. The chain couples TRBV7-9 to TRBJ1-3; TRBD1 might be the D (6 bases). Germline V gene data show CDR1 as SEHNR and CDR2 as FQNEAQ (reference sequence). The CDR3 loop spans 10 amino acids. The CDR3 sequence is CSSSYRTDDF. For the CDR3, the DNA is TGTTCCAGCAGTTACCGGACAGACGATTTT.